This T cell receptor (beta chain) is drawn from a study of lymphopenia after photon versus proton radiotherapy. Trimming shortened V by 5 bases and J by 7 bases, and 11 bases separated the two germline ends. The CDR3 loop spans 13 amino acids. CDR1 MNHEY and CDR2 SVGAGI come from the germline V gene. With respect to this clone: Its antigen is not known.

Repertoires were generated with immunoSEQ multiplex PCR, while TCRdb's copy carries only in-frame clones and drops some. The sample has about 27,000 clones, about 87% seen once. Broader study findings: After lymphocyte nadir, photon-treated repertoires showed oligoclonal expansion, especially CD8+ Temra.

The chain carries TRBV6-5 and TRBJ2-2; D gene unclear. The sample consisted of peripheral blood, taken from a patient treated with photon-based radiotherapy. This clonotype originated in a middle-aged man with gastric cancer. This CDR3 is CASSRGEGGELFF. CDR3 nucleotides: TGTGCCAGCAGTCGTGGGGAAGGCGGGGAGCTGTTTTTT.